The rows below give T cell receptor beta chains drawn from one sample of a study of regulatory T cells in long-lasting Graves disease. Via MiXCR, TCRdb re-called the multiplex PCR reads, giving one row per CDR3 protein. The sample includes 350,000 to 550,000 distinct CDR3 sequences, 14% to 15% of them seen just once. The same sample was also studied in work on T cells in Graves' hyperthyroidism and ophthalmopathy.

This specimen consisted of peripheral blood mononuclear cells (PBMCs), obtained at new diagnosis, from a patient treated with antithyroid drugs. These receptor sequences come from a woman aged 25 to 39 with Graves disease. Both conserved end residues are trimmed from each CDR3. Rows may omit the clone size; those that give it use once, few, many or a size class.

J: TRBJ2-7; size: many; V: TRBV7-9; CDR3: ASRLAGAGEQY
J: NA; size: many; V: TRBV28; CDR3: ASGRGTQY
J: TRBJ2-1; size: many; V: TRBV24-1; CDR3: ATSDDIRDSRNEQF
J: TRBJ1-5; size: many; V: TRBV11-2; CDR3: ASSLNSQGPIQPQH
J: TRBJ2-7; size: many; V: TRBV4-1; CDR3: ASSQEPGPRQY
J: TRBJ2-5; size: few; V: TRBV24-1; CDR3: ATSASGSGVTQY
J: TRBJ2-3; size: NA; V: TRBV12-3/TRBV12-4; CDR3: ASSRAAGYGTDTQY
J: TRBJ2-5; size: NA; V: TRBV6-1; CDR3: ASSHDSTRGRKTQY
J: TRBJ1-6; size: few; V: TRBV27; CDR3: ATGRVSGSPLH
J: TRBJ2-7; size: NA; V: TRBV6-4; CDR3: ASSPWTSGRGDEQY
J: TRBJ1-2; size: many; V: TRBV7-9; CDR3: ASSLGTGGYGYT
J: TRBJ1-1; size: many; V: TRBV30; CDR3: AWSVRATEAF
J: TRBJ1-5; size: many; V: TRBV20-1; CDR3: SASRRRGPQH
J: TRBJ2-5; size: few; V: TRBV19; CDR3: ASSIGGGEETQY
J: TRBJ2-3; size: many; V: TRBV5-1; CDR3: ASSRGYTDTQY
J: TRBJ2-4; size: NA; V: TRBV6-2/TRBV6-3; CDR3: ASSEDSWGVGTSGRDQY
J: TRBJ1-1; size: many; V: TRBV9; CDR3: ASSAGQGWTEAF
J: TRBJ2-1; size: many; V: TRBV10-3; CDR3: AISEMDNEQF
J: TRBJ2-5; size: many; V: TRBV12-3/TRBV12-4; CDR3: ASSTDRDQETQY
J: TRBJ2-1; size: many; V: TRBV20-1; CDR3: SAISGRVNEQF
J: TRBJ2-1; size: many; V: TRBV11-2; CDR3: ASSLGRGKKDNEQF
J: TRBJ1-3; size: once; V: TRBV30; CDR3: AWRRQGATGNTIY
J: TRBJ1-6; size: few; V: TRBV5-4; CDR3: ASSPGSLGNSPLH
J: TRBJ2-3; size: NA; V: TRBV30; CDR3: AWSRGTSGIDTQY
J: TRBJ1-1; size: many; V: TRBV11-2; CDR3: ASIPWGQGRTEAF
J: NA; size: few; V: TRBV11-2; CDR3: AGSLYGGVSQETQY
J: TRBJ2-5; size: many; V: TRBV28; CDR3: ASSPPDIWETQY
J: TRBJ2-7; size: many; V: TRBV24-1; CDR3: ATSDPRGGEQY
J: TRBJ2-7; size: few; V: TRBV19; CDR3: ASTHRTGRNEQY
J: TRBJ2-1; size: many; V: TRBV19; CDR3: ASSTAENEQF
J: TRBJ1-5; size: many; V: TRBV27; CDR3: ASSLYFNQPQH
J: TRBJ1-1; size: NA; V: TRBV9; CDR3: ASSVGGETEAF
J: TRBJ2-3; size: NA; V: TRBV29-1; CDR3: SVLSGTDTDTQY
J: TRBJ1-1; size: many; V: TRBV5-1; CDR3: ASSDIRGPEGEAF
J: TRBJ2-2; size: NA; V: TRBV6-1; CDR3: ASRPGGSNTGELF
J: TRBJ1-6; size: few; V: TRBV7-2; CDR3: ASSLDRDRNSPLH
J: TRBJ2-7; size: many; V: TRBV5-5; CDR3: ASRLAGVVEQY
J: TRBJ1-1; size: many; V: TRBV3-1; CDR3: ASSRGETEAF
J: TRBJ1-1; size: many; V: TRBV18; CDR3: ASSRGIAGDTEAF
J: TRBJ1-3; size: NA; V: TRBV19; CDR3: ASTGGEGYSGNTIY
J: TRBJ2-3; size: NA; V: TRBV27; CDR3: ASSYALVGAKNTQY
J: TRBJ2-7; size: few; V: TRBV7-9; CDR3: ASSPAALGYEQY
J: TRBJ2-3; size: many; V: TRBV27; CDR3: ASSPTLDRATDTQY
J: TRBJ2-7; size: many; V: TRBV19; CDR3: ASKPGVGVTKQY
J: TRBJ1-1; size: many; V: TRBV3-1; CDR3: ASSQDRRLPNTEAF
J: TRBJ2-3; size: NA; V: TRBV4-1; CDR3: ASSQTHRQALGTDTQY
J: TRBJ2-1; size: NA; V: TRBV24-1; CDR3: ATRQGLAGGPQF
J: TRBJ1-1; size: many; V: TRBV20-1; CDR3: SVWQGANRYTEAF
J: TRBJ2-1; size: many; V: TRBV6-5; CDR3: ASSYVGSYNEQF
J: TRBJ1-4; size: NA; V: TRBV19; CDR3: ASSMTATNEKLF
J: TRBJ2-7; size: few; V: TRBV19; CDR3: ASSSNWDSYEQY
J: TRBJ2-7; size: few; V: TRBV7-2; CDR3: ASSLVPPQKQY
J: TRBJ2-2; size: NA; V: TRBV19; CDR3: ASSIVDGRANTGELF
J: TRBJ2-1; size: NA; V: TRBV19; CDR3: ASSIAYSYNEQF
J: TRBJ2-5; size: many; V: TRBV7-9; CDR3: ASSRVTRSQETQY
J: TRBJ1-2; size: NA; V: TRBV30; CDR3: AWSVSGRGYT
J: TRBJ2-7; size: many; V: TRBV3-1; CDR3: ASSQVIRGSNEQY
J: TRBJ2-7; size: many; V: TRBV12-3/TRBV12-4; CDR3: ASSLVSHEQY
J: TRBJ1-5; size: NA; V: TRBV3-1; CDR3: ASSQEDGRNSNQPQH